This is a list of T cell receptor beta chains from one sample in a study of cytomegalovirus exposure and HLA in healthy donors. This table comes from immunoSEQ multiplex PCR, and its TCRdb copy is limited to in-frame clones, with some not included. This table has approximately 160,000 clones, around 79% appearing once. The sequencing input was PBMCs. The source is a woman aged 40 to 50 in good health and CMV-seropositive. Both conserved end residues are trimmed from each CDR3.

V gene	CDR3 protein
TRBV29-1	SVFGGGQGYGYT
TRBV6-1	ASTPGSTDTQY
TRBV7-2	ASSSYSGSTNEQF
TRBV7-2	ASSFLGQGGRYEQY
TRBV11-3	ASSRLAGITDTQY
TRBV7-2	ASSPYRETQY
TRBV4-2	ASSQEGGLHTDTQY
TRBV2	ASSDRGARGYT
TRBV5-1	ASSRLAGGEETQY
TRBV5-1	ASSYRTGITGELF
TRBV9	ASSVVSGNTEAF